This T cell receptor beta chain was captured by sequencing in a study of CD8 T cells in ankylosing spondylitis. Findings and caveats of the study: Disease-linked clones were reportedly significantly enriched in matched ankylosing spondylitis synovial fluid. It appeared that ankylosing spondylitis blood was characterized by a TCR beta motif of about eight highly homologous variants. Earlier work had already found some motif variants in reactive arthritis synovial fluid and blood.

Comments on this clonotype: Antigen unknown.

For TCR beta, libraries came from quantitative 5'-RACE with molecular barcodes. TCRdb independently ran MiXCR on the 5' RACE reads; one entry per CDR3 protein. The table includes 300,000 to 400,000 distinct CDR3 sequences, about a fifth detected once. The trim removed 1 base at V and 5 bases at J, leaving 6 bases unmatched. CDR3 length equals 15 residues. Looked up from germline, CDR1 is LGHDT and CDR2 is YNNKEL (reference sequence). The sequenced sample consisted of blood, either unsorted or a sorted T cell fraction (not recorded which). The clonotype comes from a male donor with ankylosing spondylitis. The V and J genes are TRBV3-1 and TRBJ1-2; 8 nucleotides match TRBD1. The CDR3 nucleotides are TGTGCCAGCAGCCAAGGAGAACAGGGGGTATATGGCTACACCTTC. Translated: CASSQGEQGVYGYTF.